These T cell receptor beta chains were read from a single sample in a study of CD8 T cells in ankylosing spondylitis. TCRdb independently ran MiXCR on the 5' RACE reads; one entry per CDR3 protein. In the table there are approximately 150,000 distinct CDR3 sequences, 44% of which are singletons. Source material: synovial fluid, either unsorted or a sorted T cell fraction (not recorded which). These receptors were taken from a male donor with ankylosing spondylitis. CDR3s include the opening cysteine and the closing phenylalanine or tryptophan. Fields, in order: CDR3 DNA, CDR3 protein, D gene, J gene, clone size, V gene. The D gene is left open where the match is weak. Some rows mark clone size as missing; the rest say once, few, many or name a class of expanded clone.

CDR3 DNA: TGCGCCAGCAGCCAAGAGACCTACAATGAGCAGTTCTTC
CDR3 protein: CASSQETYNEQFF
D gene: NA
J gene: TRBJ2-1
clone size: NA
V gene: TRBV3-1

CDR3 DNA: TGTGCCAGCAGTCTTAGTCACAGGGTCTGGGACGAGCAGTACTTC
CDR3 protein: CASSLSHRVWDEQYF
D gene: NA
J gene: TRBJ2-7
clone size: NA
V gene: TRBV6-1

CDR3 DNA: TGCGCCAGCAGCCAAGTGAAGGGGGGCACTGAAGCTTTCTTT
CDR3 protein: CASSQVKGGTEAFF
D gene: NA
J gene: TRBJ1-1
clone size: few
V gene: TRBV4-3

CDR3 DNA: TGTGCCAGCAGCTTAGTCGGGCCCCGGGGGGTCGAAGCTTTCTTT
CDR3 protein: CASSLVGPRGVEAFF
D gene: NA
J gene: TRBJ1-1
clone size: NA
V gene: TRBV7-2

CDR3 DNA: TGCAGTGCTGACACCGGGACTAGGTATTACAATGAGCAGTTCTTC
CDR3 protein: CSADTGTRYYNEQFF
D gene: TRBD2
J gene: TRBJ2-1
clone size: NA
V gene: TRBV20-1

CDR3 DNA: TGTGCCAGCAGTTTTTATTTGGGATTCAGCTATGGCTACACCTTC
CDR3 protein: CASSFYLGFSYGYTF
D gene: NA
J gene: TRBJ1-2
clone size: few
V gene: TRBV12-3/TRBV12-4

CDR3 DNA: TGTGCCAGCAGCTACCGGGACAGGGATGAAAAACTGTTTTTT
CDR3 protein: CASSYRDRDEKLFF
D gene: TRBD1
J gene: TRBJ1-4
clone size: NA
V gene: TRBV7-9

CDR3 DNA: TGTGCCAGCTCCCCAGGACAGTTAGCCAAAAACATTCAGTACTTC
CDR3 protein: CASSPGQLAKNIQYF
D gene: NA
J gene: TRBJ2-4
clone size: NA
V gene: TRBV18

CDR3 DNA: TGCGCCAGCAGCCCCGCAGGACACTTTCCCGCCAATCAGCCCCAGCATTTT
CDR3 protein: CASSPAGHFPANQPQHF
D gene: NA
J gene: TRBJ1-5
clone size: once
V gene: TRBV4-1

CDR3 DNA: TGTGCCACCAGAACAGGGTACGAGGAGCCCCAGCATTTT
CDR3 protein: CATRTGYEEPQHF
D gene: NA
J gene: TRBJ1-5
clone size: NA
V gene: TRBV24-1

CDR3 DNA: TGCGCCAGCAGCCAGGCGGGACTAGCGGGAGGGCAGTTCTTC
CDR3 protein: CASSQAGLAGGQFF
D gene: TRBD2
J gene: TRBJ2-1
clone size: NA
V gene: TRBV4-1

CDR3 DNA: TGTGCCAGCAGTGAAGGATATAGCGGGGATGAGCAGTTCTTC
CDR3 protein: CASSEGYSGDEQFF
D gene: TRBD2
J gene: TRBJ2-1
clone size: few
V gene: TRBV2

CDR3 DNA: TGTGCCAGCAGCTTACAGCCAAAGCCCTACAATGAGCAGTTCTTC
CDR3 protein: CASSLQPKPYNEQFF
D gene: NA
J gene: TRBJ2-1
clone size: NA
V gene: TRBV7-9

CDR3 DNA: TGTGCCAGCAGCTCCGGAACAGGGGCTAGTTCCTACGAGCAGTACTTC
CDR3 protein: CASSSGTGASSYEQYF
D gene: TRBD1
J gene: TRBJ2-7
clone size: NA
V gene: TRBV7-8

CDR3 DNA: TGTGCCAGCAGTGAATTTGAGATTAGCACAGATACGCAGTATTTT
CDR3 protein: CASSEFEISTDTQYF
D gene: NA
J gene: TRBJ2-3
clone size: NA
V gene: TRBV6-1

CDR3 DNA: TGCAGCGTCCTACCGCCGCGCTTCACAGATACGCAGTATTTT
CDR3 protein: CSVLPPRFTDTQYF
D gene: NA
J gene: TRBJ2-3
clone size: NA
V gene: TRBV29-1

CDR3 DNA: TGTGCCAGCAGCTTAGCCAGGACAGGGTTAAAGAACAATGAGCAGTTCTTC
CDR3 protein: CASSLARTGLKNNEQFF
D gene: TRBD1
J gene: TRBJ2-1
clone size: NA
V gene: TRBV7-9

CDR3 DNA: TGTGCCAGCAGCCCCCTCGGACAAACCGGGGAGCAGTACTTC
CDR3 protein: CASSPLGQTGEQYF
D gene: NA
J gene: TRBJ2-7
clone size: few
V gene: TRBV12-3/TRBV12-4

CDR3 DNA: TGTGCCAGCAGCTGGGGCGTCTCCGAGCAGTACTTC
CDR3 protein: CASSWGVSEQYF
D gene: NA
J gene: TRBJ2-7
clone size: few
V gene: TRBV5-5

CDR3 DNA: TGTGCCAGCAGCTGGAGGGACAGGGGGCATTGGGAGCAGTACTTC
CDR3 protein: CASSWRDRGHWEQYF
D gene: TRBD1
J gene: TRBJ2-7
clone size: once
V gene: TRBV7-9

CDR3 DNA: TGCGCCAGCAGCTACCGAGGGCTAGTGTACAATGAGCAGTTCTTC
CDR3 protein: CASSYRGLVYNEQFF
D gene: NA
J gene: TRBJ2-1
clone size: NA
V gene: TRBV5-1

CDR3 DNA: TGTGCCAGCAGCGTACTAGCGGTTCAAGAGACCCAGTACTTC
CDR3 protein: CASSVLAVQETQYF
D gene: TRBD2
J gene: TRBJ2-5
clone size: NA
V gene: TRBV7-9

CDR3 DNA: TGTGCCAGCAGCTCCCTCCAGAAAGGTTCGGTCTACGAGCAGTACTTC
CDR3 protein: CASSSLQKGSVYEQYF
D gene: NA
J gene: TRBJ2-7
clone size: NA
V gene: TRBV7-9

CDR3 DNA: TGCAGTGCTAGAGATAAGACAGGGTTAGATAATGAGCAGTTCTTC
CDR3 protein: CSARDKTGLDNEQFF
D gene: TRBD1
J gene: TRBJ2-1
clone size: NA
V gene: TRBV20-1

CDR3 DNA: TGTGCCACCAGCAAAGAAACTAGCGCTAGCTCCTACGAGCAGTACTTC
CDR3 protein: CATSKETSASSYEQYF
D gene: TRBD2
J gene: TRBJ2-7
clone size: NA
V gene: TRBV15

CDR3 DNA: TGTGCCAGCAGTCCCTGGACGGCCGCCCGGTCACCCCTCCACTTT
CDR3 protein: CASSPWTAARSPLHF
D gene: NA
J gene: TRBJ1-6
clone size: NA
V gene: TRBV12-3/TRBV12-4

CDR3 DNA: TGCAGTGCTAGGAGGACTAGCGGGGGGGCCTACAATGAGCAGTTCTTC
CDR3 protein: CSARRTSGGAYNEQFF
D gene: TRBD2
J gene: TRBJ2-1
clone size: NA
V gene: TRBV20-1

CDR3 DNA: TGTGCCAGCAATGTTATCCCTAACCCCCTCTACGAGCAGTACTTC
CDR3 protein: CASNVIPNPLYEQYF
D gene: NA
J gene: TRBJ2-7
clone size: NA
V gene: TRBV2

CDR3 DNA: TGTGCCAGCACCGGGACTTGGTTGCAAGAGACCCAGTACTTC
CDR3 protein: CASTGTWLQETQYF
D gene: NA
J gene: TRBJ2-5
clone size: once
V gene: TRBV5-6

CDR3 DNA: TGTGCCATCAGTGAGGGGTACGACACCGTGAACACTGAAGCTTTCTTT
CDR3 protein: CAISEGYDTVNTEAFF
D gene: NA
J gene: TRBJ1-1
clone size: few
V gene: TRBV10-3

CDR3 DNA: TGTGCCAGCAGCCGAGCCCGGACAGGGGCTGGAAACACCATATATTTT
CDR3 protein: CASSRARTGAGNTIYF
D gene: TRBD1
J gene: TRBJ1-3
clone size: few
V gene: TRBV7-9

CDR3 DNA: TGTGCCAGCAGTGCGTCCGGGACGGAGCCTTCACCCCTCCACTTT
CDR3 protein: CASSASGTEPSPLHF
D gene: NA
J gene: TRBJ1-6
clone size: many
V gene: TRBV6-4

CDR3 DNA: TGTGCCAGCAGTTTCTGGCCAGGGGTGTCGTCCTATGGCTACACCTTC
CDR3 protein: CASSFWPGVSSYGYTF
D gene: NA
J gene: TRBJ1-2
clone size: NA
V gene: TRBV12-3/TRBV12-4

CDR3 DNA: TGTGCCAGCAGTCCCGGGACAGCCAATTCACCCCTCCACTTT
CDR3 protein: CASSPGTANSPLHF
D gene: TRBD1
J gene: TRBJ1-6
clone size: many
V gene: TRBV27

CDR3 DNA: TGTGCCAGCAGTTATGACCAGGAGAACTCTGGAAACACCATATATTTT
CDR3 protein: CASSYDQENSGNTIYF
D gene: NA
J gene: TRBJ1-3
clone size: few
V gene: TRBV6-5

CDR3 DNA: TGTGCCAGCAGCTTAGAGGCGCAACGCAATGAGCAGTTCTTC
CDR3 protein: CASSLEAQRNEQFF
D gene: NA
J gene: TRBJ2-1
clone size: NA
V gene: TRBV7-6

CDR3 DNA: TGTGCCAGCAGTTTAGCCCCCGACGGGACTGAGCAGTACTTC
CDR3 protein: CASSLAPDGTEQYF
D gene: NA
J gene: TRBJ2-7
clone size: NA
V gene: TRBV12-3/TRBV12-4

CDR3 DNA: TGCGCCAGCAGCCAAGGACGCTACGAGTGGACAGATACGCAGTATTTT
CDR3 protein: CASSQGRYEWTDTQYF
D gene: NA
J gene: TRBJ2-3
clone size: NA
V gene: TRBV4-1

CDR3 DNA: TGTGCCTGGAGTCCAATCAATGAGCAGTTCTTC
CDR3 protein: CAWSPINEQFF
D gene: NA
J gene: TRBJ2-1
clone size: NA
V gene: TRBV30

CDR3 DNA: TGTGCCAGCAGCTTTGCCGGGGGCGGGGACGGCACTGAAGCTTTCTTT
CDR3 protein: CASSFAGGGDGTEAFF
D gene: NA
J gene: TRBJ1-1
clone size: NA
V gene: TRBV11-2

CDR3 DNA: TGCGCCAGCAGCTTCGCGGAATCTTATACTGAAGCTTTCTTT
CDR3 protein: CASSFAESYTEAFF
D gene: NA
J gene: TRBJ1-1
clone size: NA
V gene: TRBV5-1

CDR3 DNA: TGTGCCAGCAGTTTAGGACACCCCTACGAGCAGTACTTC
CDR3 protein: CASSLGHPYEQYF
D gene: NA
J gene: TRBJ2-7
clone size: NA
V gene: TRBV12-3/TRBV12-4

CDR3 DNA: TGTGCCTTCCGGGACAGAATACCCGAGCAGTACTTC
CDR3 protein: CAFRDRIPEQYF
D gene: TRBD1
J gene: TRBJ2-7
clone size: few
V gene: TRBV2

CDR3 DNA: TGTGCCAGCAGCACCAAGACAGGGGCTGAAAAACTGTTTTTT
CDR3 protein: CASSTKTGAEKLFF
D gene: TRBD1
J gene: TRBJ1-4
clone size: once
V gene: TRBV11-2

CDR3 DNA: TGTGCCAGCAGTGAACGGACGCACCGCGGCTACGAGCAGTACTTC
CDR3 protein: CASSERTHRGYEQYF
D gene: NA
J gene: TRBJ2-7
clone size: NA
V gene: TRBV2

CDR3 DNA: TGTGCCAGCAGCATAAACCCACTACGTCCAACCTACGAGCAGTACTTC
CDR3 protein: CASSINPLRPTYEQYF
D gene: NA
J gene: TRBJ2-7
clone size: NA
V gene: TRBV28

CDR3 DNA: TGTGCCGTCACAACCCAAGAGACCCAGTACTTC
CDR3 protein: CAVTTQETQYF
D gene: NA
J gene: TRBJ2-5
clone size: NA
V gene: TRBV28

CDR3 DNA: TGCAGTGCCACCCCGGGGGGCGGGGCGGGAGGGCATGAGCAGTTCTTC
CDR3 protein: CSATPGGGAGGHEQFF
D gene: TRBD2
J gene: TRBJ2-1
clone size: NA
V gene: TRBV20-1

CDR3 DNA: TGCAGTGCTTCGGGACAGATTTTGAACACTGAAGCTTTCTTT
CDR3 protein: CSASGQILNTEAFF
D gene: TRBD1
J gene: TRBJ1-1
clone size: NA
V gene: TRBV20-1

CDR3 DNA: TGCGCCAGCAGTATCGGGGCAAGCTCCTACGAGCAGTACTTC
CDR3 protein: CASSIGASSYEQYF
D gene: NA
J gene: TRBJ2-7
clone size: NA
V gene: TRBV10-1

CDR3 DNA: TGTGCCAGCTCACCAAAAGACATAGTGGATACGCAGTATTTT
CDR3 protein: CASSPKDIVDTQYF
D gene: NA
J gene: TRBJ2-3
clone size: once
V gene: TRBV18

CDR3 DNA: TGCAGTGCTAGGTTACAGGGTAGCGGGGAAGCTTTCTTT
CDR3 protein: CSARLQGSGEAFF
D gene: NA
J gene: TRBJ1-1
clone size: NA
V gene: TRBV20-1

CDR3 DNA: TGTGCCAGCAGCTTCCGGGAGTTCGGCTACAATGAGCAGTTCTTC
CDR3 protein: CASSFREFGYNEQFF
D gene: NA
J gene: TRBJ2-1
clone size: NA
V gene: TRBV11-1

CDR3 DNA: TGTGCCAGCAGCTTTGCGGGTCTCCCCTACGAGCAGTACTTC
CDR3 protein: CASSFAGLPYEQYF
D gene: NA
J gene: TRBJ2-7
clone size: many
V gene: TRBV7-9